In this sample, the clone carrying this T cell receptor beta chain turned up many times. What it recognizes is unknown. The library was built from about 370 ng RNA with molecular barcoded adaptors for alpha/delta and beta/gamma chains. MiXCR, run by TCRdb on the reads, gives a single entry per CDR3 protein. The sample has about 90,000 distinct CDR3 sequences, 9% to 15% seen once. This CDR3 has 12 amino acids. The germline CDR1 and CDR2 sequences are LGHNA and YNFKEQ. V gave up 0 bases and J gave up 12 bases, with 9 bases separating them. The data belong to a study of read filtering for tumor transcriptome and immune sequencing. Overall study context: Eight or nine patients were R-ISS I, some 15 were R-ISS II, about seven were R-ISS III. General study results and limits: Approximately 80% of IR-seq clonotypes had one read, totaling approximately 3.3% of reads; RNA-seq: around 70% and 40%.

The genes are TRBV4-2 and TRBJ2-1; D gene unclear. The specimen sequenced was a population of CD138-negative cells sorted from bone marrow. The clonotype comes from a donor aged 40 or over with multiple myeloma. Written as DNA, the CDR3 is TGTGCCAGCAGCCAAGATGGAATGAGGCAGTTCTTC. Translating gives CASSQDGMRQFF.